This TCR beta chain appears in the sequencing data of a study of control samples from healthy donors and cancer patients. Using immunoSEQ multiplex PCR, the repertoire was profiled, and TCRdb retains in-frame clones only, with some absent. The table records about 80,000 clones, roughly 90% of them present only once. Germline lookup yields CDR1 SGHDN and CDR2 FVKESK. The CDR3 spans 13 residues. The V end was cut by 4 bases, the J end by 11 bases, with 15 bases between. This clonotype was sampled from a man aged 45-65 years in good health. The sample comprised blood. The rearrangement joins TRBV14 to TRBJ1-5; D is perhaps TRBD1 (6 bases). CDR3 coding DNA: TGTGCCAGCAGCCGTTTCGTATGGGACACCCAGCATTTT. Protein: CASSRFVWDTQHF. Based on the CDR3 plus reference TRBV14 and TRBJ1-5, the full variable domain is EAGVTQFPSHSVIEKGQTVTLRCDPISGHDNLYWYRRVMGKEIKFLLHFVKESKQDESGMPNNRFLAERTGGTYSTLKVQPAELEDSGVYFCASSRFVWDTQHFGDGTRLSIL.